This T cell receptor (beta chain) was recorded in a study of shared clonotypes between healthy human individuals. The table came from immunoSEQ multiplex PCR; TCRdb's copy has only in-frame clones and leaves some out. The sample consists of some 2,000,000 clones, about 94% of them appearing once. The CDR3 spans 18 residues. CDR1 is SGHAT, CDR2 FQNNGV, per germline. Between the trimmed V and J ends, which lost 5 bases and 0 bases, there was a span of 20 bases. The clonotype was recovered from a man aged 18 to 29 in good health. Sequenced material: naive CD4+ T cells sorted from blood. Subset indicated: CD45RA+ positively selected. The rearrangement uses TRBV11-2 and TRBJ1-5, with D possibly being TRBD1 (6 bases). CDR3 in DNA: TGTGCCAGCAGCCCCTCTCTCGGGACATTTAATAGCAATCAGCCCCAGCATTTT. Its translation: CASSPSLGTFNSNQPQHF.